The present entry profiles one T cell receptor beta chain with its context. Libraries were prepared by immunoSEQ multiplex PCR; TCRdb keeps only in-frame clonotypes and omits some of them. Here the sample table reports some 190,000 clones. This sample was taken from a study of control samples from healthy donors and cancer patients. CDR1 is SGHRS, CDR2 YFSETQ, per germline. The CDR3 contains 18 residues. V was pared by 8 bases and J by 5 bases, with 19 bases of the junction left unmatched. This TCR was recovered from a woman aged 25 to 39 in good health. V gene TRBV5-1 combines with J gene TRBJ2-2, with 9 bases matching TRBD1. Sequences were obtained from blood. The CDR3 region has the DNA TGCGCCAGGGATAAGCTCTCCCAGACAGGGGGAAGGACCGGGGAGCTGTTTTTT. Translation gives CARDKLSQTGGRTGELFF. Variable domain in full (rest from reference TRBV5-1 and TRBJ2-2): KAGVTQTPRYLIKTRGQQVTLSCSPISGHRSVSWYQQTPGQGLQFLFEYFSETQRNKGNFPGRFSGRQFSNSRSEMNVSTLELGDSALYLCARDKLSQTGGRTGELFFGEGSRLTVL.